Described below is a single T cell receptor (beta chain) sequence and its context. Its antigen is unidentified. Reverse transcribed after extraction, RNA yielded cDNA as the sequencing template. Libraries were prepared by immunoSEQ multiplex PCR; TCRdb keeps only in-frame clonotypes and omits some of them. The sample carries a few hundred thousand clones, roughly 56% recorded once. These data originate in a study of CD8+ T cells in alopecia areata. Broader study findings: Researchers reported that TCR sharing among patients proved less clear than in mice, possibly HLA-linked. Scalp samples also contribute reads from the resident alphabeta T cells found in normal skin. Clonality was higher in lesional than normal scalp, especially in alopecia totalis/universalis.

V was clipped by 5 bases and J by 9 bases; unmatched bases: 7. Germline CDR1 reads MNHEY; CDR2 reads SVGAGI. The CDR3 is 14 residues long. From PBMCs, CD4+ and CD8+ T cells were sorted. Specimen: CD8+ T cells sorted from blood. The sequence was obtained from a human donor in good health. The chain has TRBV6-5 and TRBJ2-1; 10 bases are a match to TRBD2. The CDR3 region is CASSRPGLAFEQFF. The DNA for the CDR3 is TGTGCCAGCAGTCGCCCGGGACTAGCGTTTGAGCAGTTCTTC.